These 3 T cell receptor beta chains were all obtained from the same sample, sequenced in a study of cytomegalovirus exposure and HLA in healthy donors. A multiplex PCR was run with 60 Vbeta primers and 13 Jbeta primers. Libraries were prepared by immunoSEQ multiplex PCR; TCRdb keeps only in-frame clonotypes and omits some of them. In the table there are some 95,000 clones, roughly two thirds of which are singletons. The sequencing input was PBMCs. These receptors came from a female donor in good health and CMV-seronegative.

This chain links TRBV30 with TRBJ2-7, with D unresolved. The CDR3 is 12 residues long. V was clipped by 2 bases and J by 4 bases, with 9 bases between them. Per germline, CDR1 GTSNPN and CDR2 SVGIG (reference sequence). CDR3 sequence: CAWSRDWYEQYF. CDR3 coding DNA: TGTGCCTGGAGTCGCGACTGGTACGAGCAGTACTTC.

With regard to this clone: Other DNA sequences of this sample code for an identical CDR3. The chain recombines TRBV5-1 with TRBJ2-6; perhaps TRBD2 as D (5 bases). Germline-derived CDR1 and CDR2 are SGHRS and YFSETQ. This CDR3 spans 15 amino acids. V was pared by 0 bases and J by 1 base, with 5 bases between. The CDR3 nucleotides are TGCGCCAGCAGCTTGGGAGGGTCTGGGGCCAACGTCCTGACTTTC. Its translation is CASSLGGSGANVLTF.

The chain is built from TRBV5-1 and TRBJ2-7; the D gene is possibly TRBD2 (6 bases). V gave up 4 bases and J gave up 0 bases, with 17 bases separating them. This CDR3 is built from 16 residues. Germline CDR1 and CDR2: SGHRS and YFSETQ. CDR3 in amino acids: CASSPTGGVTSYEQYF. The DNA of the CDR3 is TGCGCCAGCAGCCCCACTGGCGGGGTAACCTCCTACGAGCAGTACTTC.